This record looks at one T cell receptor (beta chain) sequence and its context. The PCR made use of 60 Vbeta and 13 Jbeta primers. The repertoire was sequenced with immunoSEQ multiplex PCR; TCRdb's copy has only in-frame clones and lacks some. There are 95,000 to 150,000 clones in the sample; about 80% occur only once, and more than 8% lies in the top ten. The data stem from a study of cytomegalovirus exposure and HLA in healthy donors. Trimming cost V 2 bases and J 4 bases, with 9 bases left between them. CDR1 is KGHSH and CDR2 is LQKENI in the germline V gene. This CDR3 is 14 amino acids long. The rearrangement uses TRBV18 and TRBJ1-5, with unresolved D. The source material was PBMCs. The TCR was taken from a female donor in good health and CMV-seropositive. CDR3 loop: CASSPTSTNQPQHF. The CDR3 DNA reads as TGTGCCAGCTCACCAACTTCAACGAATCAGCCCCAGCATTTT.